Sequencing of this T cell receptor (beta chain) was carried out in a study of a mutant IDH1 vaccine in newly diagnosed glioma. Whole-study context: Earlier care involved radiotherapy, temozolomide, or both, and the majority received both. V12 occurred at week 35 and V13 at week 47.

TCRdb's copy holds only in-frame clones and misses some; the assay was immunoSEQ multiplex PCR. The repertoire holds roughly 52,000 clones, with 76% as singletons. Time point: week 35, safety follow-up. Vaccination comprised doses that each held 300 ug of mutant IDH1 20-mer peptide, plus topical imiquimod. Donors' newly diagnosed IDH1-mutant WHO grade 3 or 4 astrocytomas lacked nuclear ATRX. As to this clone: Its antigen remains unidentified.

Germline V lookup: CDR1 SNHLY, CDR2 FYNNEI. The J segment lost 8 bases and the V segment lost 6 bases, leaving 14 bases of the junction unmatched. The CDR3 totals 15 residues. The receptor was isolated from a man aged 40-49 years with glioma. This chain connects TRBV2 to TRBJ2-7; 9 bases fit TRBD2. Sequencing used PBMCs, obtained from a glioma patient whose treatment included an IDH1 peptide vaccine. DNA of the CDR3: TGTGCCAGCAGAGACCCCCCCGCGGGAGGGCCCCAGCAGTACTTC. This gives the protein CASRDPPAGGPQQYF.